This T cell receptor beta chain emerged from a study of cytomegalovirus exposure and HLA in healthy donors. Profiling relied on immunoSEQ multiplex PCR, and the TCRdb table lists in-frame clones only, not all of them. The sample holds about 84,000 clones; approximately 91% are singletons and the top ten take about 2.2%. This clone was observed a single time. The target antigen is unknown. Study-wide points: In vitro assays verified that a few CMV-associated chains recognized CMV antigens specifically. Altogether, 164 TCR beta chains were recorded as cytomegalovirus-associated. Later, an analysis found that TCR clusters from the first cohort tended to co-occur in the roughly 110 validation repertoires.

V was pared by 5 bases and J by 7 bases, with 5 bases of the junction left unmatched. CDR1 is MNHNS, CDR2 SASEGT, per germline. This CDR3 spans 15 amino acids. The clonotype comes from a man younger than 45 in good health and CMV-seronegative. Sequencing input: PBMCs. The rearrangement joins TRBV6-1 to TRBJ2-3; TRBD2 agrees at 14 bases. CDR3 DNA: TGTGCCAGCAGTCAGACTAGCGGGGGGGTGAATACGCAGTATTTT. It is translated as CASSQTSGGVNTQYF.